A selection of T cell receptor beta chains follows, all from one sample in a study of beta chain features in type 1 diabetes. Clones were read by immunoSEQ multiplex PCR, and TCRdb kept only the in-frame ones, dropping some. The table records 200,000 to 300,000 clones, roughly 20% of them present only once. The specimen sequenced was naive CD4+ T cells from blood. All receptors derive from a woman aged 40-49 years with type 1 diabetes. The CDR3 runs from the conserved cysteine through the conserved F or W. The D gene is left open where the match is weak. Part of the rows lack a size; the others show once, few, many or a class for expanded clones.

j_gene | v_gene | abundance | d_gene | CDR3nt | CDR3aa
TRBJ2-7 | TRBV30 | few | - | TGTGCCTGGAGTCCTACTGGAGGGGTCGAGCAGTACTTC | CAWSPTGGVEQYF
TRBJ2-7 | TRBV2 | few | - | TGTGCCAGCAGACGGGGAACCTCCGAGCAGTACTTC | CASRRGTSEQYF
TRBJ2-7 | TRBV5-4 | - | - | TGTGCCAGCAGCTTGTCCGGGACAGCGGGCGAGCAGTACTTC | CASSLSGTAGEQYF
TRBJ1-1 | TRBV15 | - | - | TGTGCCACCAGCAGAGGAGAGCGGACTGAAGCTTTCTTT | CATSRGERTEAFF
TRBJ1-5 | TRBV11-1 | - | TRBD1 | TGTGCCAGCAGCTTGACAGGGGGCGAGGCTCAGCCCCAGCATTTT | CASSLTGGEAQPQHF
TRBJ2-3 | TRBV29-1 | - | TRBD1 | TGCAGCGTTGAGATGGGCAGGGGGACAGATACGCAGTATTTT | CSVEMGRGTDTQYF
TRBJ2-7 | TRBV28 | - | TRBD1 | TGTGCCAGCGGACAGGGGACCTACGAGCAGTACTTC | CASGQGTYEQYF
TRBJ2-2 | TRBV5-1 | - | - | TGCGCCAGCAGCTTAGCAGGGTTCGCCGGGGAGCTGTTTTTT | CASSLAGFAGELFF
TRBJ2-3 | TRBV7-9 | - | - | TGTGCCAGCAGCACCAGAGGGGGGGGAGATACGCAGTATTTT | CASSTRGGGDTQYF
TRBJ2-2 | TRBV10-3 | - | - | TGTGCCATCCGGGGGTTTGACGGGGAGCTGTTTTTT | CAIRGFDGELFF
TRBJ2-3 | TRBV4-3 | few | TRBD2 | TGCGCCAGCAGCGAGCTCTTAGCGGGAGCTAGCACAGATACGCAGTATTTT | CASSELLAGASTDTQYF
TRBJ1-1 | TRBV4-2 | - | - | TGTGCCAGCAGCCAAGACGCGGAGGTTGCTGAAGCTTTCTTT | CASSQDAEVAEAFF